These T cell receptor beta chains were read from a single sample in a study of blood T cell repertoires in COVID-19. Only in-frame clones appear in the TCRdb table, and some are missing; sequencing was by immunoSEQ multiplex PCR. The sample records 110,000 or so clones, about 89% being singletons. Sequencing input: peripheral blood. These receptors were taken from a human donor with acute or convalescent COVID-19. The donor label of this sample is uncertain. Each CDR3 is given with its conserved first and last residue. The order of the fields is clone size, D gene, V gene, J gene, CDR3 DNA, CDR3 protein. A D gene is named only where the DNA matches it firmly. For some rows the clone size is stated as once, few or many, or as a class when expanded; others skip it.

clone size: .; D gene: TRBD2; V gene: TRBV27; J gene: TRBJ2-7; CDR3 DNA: TGTGCCAGCAGGAATAGCGGGAGCGCCTACGAGCAGTACTTC; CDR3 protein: CASRNSGSAYEQYF
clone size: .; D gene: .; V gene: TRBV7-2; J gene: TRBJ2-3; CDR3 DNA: TGTGCCAGCAGCTCCCCGGGGAGCACAGATACGCAGTATTTT; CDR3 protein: CASSSPGSTDTQYF
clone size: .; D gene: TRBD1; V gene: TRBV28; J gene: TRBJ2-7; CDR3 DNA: TGTGCCAGCAGTTTACTGGGGACAGGGGGAGGGTACGAGCAGTACTTC; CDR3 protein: CASSLLGTGGGYEQYF
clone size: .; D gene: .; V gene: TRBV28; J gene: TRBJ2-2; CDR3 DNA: TGTGCCAGCAGTCTCCCACTCGGTGGGGGCTCGAACACCGGGGAGCTGTTTTTT; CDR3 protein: CASSLPLGGGSNTGELFF
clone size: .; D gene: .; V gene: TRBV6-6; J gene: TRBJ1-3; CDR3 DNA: TGTGCCAGCAGTTACGGGGGCGCGGGAAACACCATATATTTT; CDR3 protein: CASSYGGAGNTIYF
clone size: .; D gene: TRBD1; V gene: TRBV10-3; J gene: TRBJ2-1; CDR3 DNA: TGTGCCATCAGACTCACAGGGGGCGCGGGGAATGAGCAGTTCTTC; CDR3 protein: CAIRLTGGAGNEQFF
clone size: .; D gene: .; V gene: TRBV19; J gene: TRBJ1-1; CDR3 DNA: TGTGCCAGTACCTGGACAGATACGAACACTGAAGCTTTCTTT; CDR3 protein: CASTWTDTNTEAFF
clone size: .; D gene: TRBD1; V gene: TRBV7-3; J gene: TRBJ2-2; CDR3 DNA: TGTGCCAGCAGCTATGGGACAGCGACCGGGGAGCTGTTTTTT; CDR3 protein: CASSYGTATGELFF
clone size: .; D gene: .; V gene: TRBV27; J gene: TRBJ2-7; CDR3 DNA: TGTGCCAGCAGTTTTAGAGGCAGAATAAACGAGCAGTACTTC; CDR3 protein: CASSFRGRINEQYF
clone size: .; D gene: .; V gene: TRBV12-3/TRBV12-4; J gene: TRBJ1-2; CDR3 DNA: TGTGCCAGCAGTTTACGCTATGGCTACACCTTC; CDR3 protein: CASSLRYGYTF
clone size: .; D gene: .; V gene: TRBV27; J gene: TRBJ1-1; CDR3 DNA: TGTGCCAGCAGCCCCCCCCCGACAGATCCGAACACTGAAGCTTTCTTT; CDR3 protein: CASSPPPTDPNTEAFF
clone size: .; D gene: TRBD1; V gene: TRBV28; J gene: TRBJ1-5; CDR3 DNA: TGTGCCATCCGAGACAGGGTTAGCAATCAGCCCCAGCATTTT; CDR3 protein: CAIRDRVSNQPQHF
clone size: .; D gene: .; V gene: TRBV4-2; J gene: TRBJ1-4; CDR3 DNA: TGTGCCAGCAGCCAAGACCCCAGCCTGGGCGAAAAACTGTTTTTT; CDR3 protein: CASSQDPSLGEKLFF
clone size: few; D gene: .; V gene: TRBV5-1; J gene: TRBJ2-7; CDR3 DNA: TGCGCCAGCAGCTTGGGACTAGGAGCCTACGAGCAGTACTTC; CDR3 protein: CASSLGLGAYEQYF
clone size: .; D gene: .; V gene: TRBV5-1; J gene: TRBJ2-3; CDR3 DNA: TGCGCCAGCAGTCGAGGGTCAGATACGCAGTATTTT; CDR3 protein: CASSRGSDTQYF
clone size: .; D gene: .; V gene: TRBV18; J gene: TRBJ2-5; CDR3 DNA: TGTGCCAGCTCACCAGAGATGGGTCAGACGGGGGCCCAGTACTTC; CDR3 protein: CASSPEMGQTGAQYF
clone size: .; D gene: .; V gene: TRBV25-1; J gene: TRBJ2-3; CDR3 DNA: TGTGCCAGCAGACCTCATGCTGGGGCCTCTCTGATGAATACGCAGTATTTT; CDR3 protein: CASRPHAGASLMNTQYF
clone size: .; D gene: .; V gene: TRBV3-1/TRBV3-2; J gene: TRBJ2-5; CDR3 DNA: TGTGCCAGCAGCCAACAGCAAGAGACCCAGTACTTC; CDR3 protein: CASSQQQETQYF
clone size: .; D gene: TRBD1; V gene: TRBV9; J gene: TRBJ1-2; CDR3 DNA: TGTGCCAGCAGCCTCCGGACAGGGGTGGGCTACACCTTC; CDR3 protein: CASSLRTGVGYTF
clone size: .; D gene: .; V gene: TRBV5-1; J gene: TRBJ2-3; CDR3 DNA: TGCGCCAGCGCCATTTCGGGGGGCTTTCGTGATACGCAGTATTTT; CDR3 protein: CASAISGGFRDTQYF
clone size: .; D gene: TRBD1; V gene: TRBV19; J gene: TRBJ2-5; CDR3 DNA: TGTGCCAGTAGTGAGGGACAGGGTTTGCGAGAGACCCAGTACTTC; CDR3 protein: CASSEGQGLRETQYF
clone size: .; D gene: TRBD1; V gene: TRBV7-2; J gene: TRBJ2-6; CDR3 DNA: TGTGCCAGCAGCCCCACAGGGGGCTCTGGGGCCAACGTCCTGACTTTC; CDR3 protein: CASSPTGGSGANVLTF
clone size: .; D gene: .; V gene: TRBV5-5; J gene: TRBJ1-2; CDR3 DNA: TGTGCCAGCAGCTTGGTAGCGGGGGCCTATGGCTACACCTTC; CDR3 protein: CASSLVAGAYGYTF
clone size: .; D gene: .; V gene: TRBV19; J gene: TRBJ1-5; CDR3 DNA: TGTGCCAGTAGTGTACGGGTTCGTCAGCCCCAGCATTTT; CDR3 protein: CASSVRVRQPQHF
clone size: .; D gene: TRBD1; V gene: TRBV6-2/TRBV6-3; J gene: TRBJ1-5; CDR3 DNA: TGTGCCAGCAGCCAAGACAGGGATGGCAATCAGCCCCAGCATTTT; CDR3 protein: CASSQDRDGNQPQHF
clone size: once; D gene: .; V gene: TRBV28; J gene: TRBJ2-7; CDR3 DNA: TGTGCCACCAGACAGACCGAGATTTACTACGAGCAGTACTTC; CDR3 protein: CATRQTEIYYEQYF
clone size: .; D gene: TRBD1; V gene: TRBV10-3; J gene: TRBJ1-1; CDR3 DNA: TGTGCCATCAGTGAGTCGATCGGGACAGGGAGTCGGTACACTGAAGCTTTCTTT; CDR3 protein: CAISESIGTGSRYTEAFF
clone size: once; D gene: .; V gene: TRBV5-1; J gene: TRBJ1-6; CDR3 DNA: TGCGCCAGCAGCTTCACTTCCAATTCACCCCTCCACTTT; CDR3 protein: CASSFTSNSPLHF
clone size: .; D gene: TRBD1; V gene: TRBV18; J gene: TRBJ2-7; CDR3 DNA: TGTGCCAGCTCAACGACAGGGGTCGAATTTACCTACGAGCAGTACTTC; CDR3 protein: CASSTTGVEFTYEQYF
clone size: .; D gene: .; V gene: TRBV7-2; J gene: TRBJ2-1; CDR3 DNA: TGTGCCAGCAGCTTAGAACGGGGAACCCCCTTCTCCTACAATGAGCAGTTCTTC; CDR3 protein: CASSLERGTPFSYNEQFF
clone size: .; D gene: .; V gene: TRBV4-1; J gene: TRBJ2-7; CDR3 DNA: TGCGCCAGCAGCCAAGATCACGGGGGACGCAGAGCAAGTAACGAGCAGTACTTC; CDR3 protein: CASSQDHGGRRASNEQYF
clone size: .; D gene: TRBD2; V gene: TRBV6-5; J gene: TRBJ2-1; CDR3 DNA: TGTGCCAGCAGGTCCGGGACTAGCGGGAGTAATGAGCAGTTCTTC; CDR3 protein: CASRSGTSGSNEQFF
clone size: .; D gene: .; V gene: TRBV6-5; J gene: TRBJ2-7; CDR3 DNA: TGTGCCAGCAGTCGGGACACGACGGGCGAGCAGTACTTC; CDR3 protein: CASSRDTTGEQYF
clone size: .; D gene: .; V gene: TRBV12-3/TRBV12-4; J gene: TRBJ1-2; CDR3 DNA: TGTGCCAGCAGTTTAGCGCGGGAGTATGGCTACACCTTC; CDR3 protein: CASSLAREYGYTF
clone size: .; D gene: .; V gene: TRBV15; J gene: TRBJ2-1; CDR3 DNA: TGTGCCACCATCATAGATAATTCATTGGGCTACGCAGTCTACAATGAGCAGTTCTTC; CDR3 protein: CATIIDNSLGYAVYNEQFF
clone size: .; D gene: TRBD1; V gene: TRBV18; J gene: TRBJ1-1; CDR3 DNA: TGTGCCAGCTCACCGGCGACAGGGTTCGACACTGAAGCTTTCTTT; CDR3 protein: CASSPATGFDTEAFF
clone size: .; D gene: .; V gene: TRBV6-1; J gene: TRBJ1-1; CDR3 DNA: TGTGCCAGCAGGTCACCCCGGGTTATGAACACTGAAGCTTTCTTT; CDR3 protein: CASRSPRVMNTEAFF
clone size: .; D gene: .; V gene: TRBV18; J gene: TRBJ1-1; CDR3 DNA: TGTGCCAGCTCATCAAACAGGGCTAAGAACACTGAAGCTTTCTTT; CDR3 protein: CASSSNRAKNTEAFF
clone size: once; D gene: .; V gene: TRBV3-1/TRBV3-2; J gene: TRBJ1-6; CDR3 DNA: TGTGCCAGCAGCCAAGTAGGGAGGGACTCACCCCTCCACTTT; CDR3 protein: CASSQVGRDSPLHF
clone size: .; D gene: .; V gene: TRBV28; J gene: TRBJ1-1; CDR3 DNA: TGTGCCACAAACCCGACATCCAACACTGAAGCTTTCTTT; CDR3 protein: CATNPTSNTEAFF